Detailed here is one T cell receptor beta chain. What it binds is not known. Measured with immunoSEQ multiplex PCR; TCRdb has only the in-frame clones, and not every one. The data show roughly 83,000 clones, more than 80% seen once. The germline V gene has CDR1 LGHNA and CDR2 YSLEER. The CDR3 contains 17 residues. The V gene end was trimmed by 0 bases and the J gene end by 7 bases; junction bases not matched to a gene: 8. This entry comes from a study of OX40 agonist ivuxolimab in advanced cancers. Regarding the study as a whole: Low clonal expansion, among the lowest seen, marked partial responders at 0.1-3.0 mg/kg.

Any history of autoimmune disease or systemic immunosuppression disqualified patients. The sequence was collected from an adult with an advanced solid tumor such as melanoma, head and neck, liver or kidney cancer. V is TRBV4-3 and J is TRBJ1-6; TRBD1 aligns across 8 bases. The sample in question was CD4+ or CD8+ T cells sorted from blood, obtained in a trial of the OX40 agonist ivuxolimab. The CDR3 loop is CASSQDGEDRVNSPLHF. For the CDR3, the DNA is TGCGCCAGCAGCCAAGATGGAGAGGACAGGGTCAATTCACCCCTCCACTTT.